The next 10 T cell receptor beta chains were all read from a single sample in a study of shared clonotypes between healthy human individuals (dated by TCRdb to the early 2020s). The library was made by the immunoSEQ multiplex PCR assay. Here the immuneACCESS table is served through TCRdb, limited to in-frame sequences with V and J called. Missing clones are a known gap in these copies; in checked studies unresolved V genes cover under half, and the rest lacks a known reason. This sample lists 2 million or so clones; roughly 95% were detected once. Jointly, the top ten make up roughly 0.13% of the sample. The sample taken for sequencing was naive CD4+ T cells sorted from blood. The label giving this sample's cell subset or site can be read as: CD45RA+ positively selected. The source is a man between 18 and 35 years old in good health.

V is TRBV5-1 and J is TRBJ2-2; possible D gene TRBD1, 6 bases. The CDR3 loop spans 15 amino acids. The germline CDR1 and CDR2 sequences are SGHRS and YFSETQ. Trimming took 4 bases from V and 4 from J, leaving 14 bases between them. CDR3 protein: CASSQGHTGTGELFF. CDR3 DNA: TGCGCCAGCAGCCAGGGACACACGGGCACCGGGGAGCTGTTTTTT.

The CDR3 region has the DNA TGTGCCAGCAGTTCCATGGGGGGTACGCAGTATTTT. It translates to CASSSMGGTQYF. This sequence joins TRBV7-9 and TRBJ2-3, with D possibly matching TRBD2 (6 bases). The CDR3 covers 12 residues. V was trimmed by 6 bases and J by 8 bases, leaving 12 bases between them. Per germline, CDR1 SEHNR and CDR2 FQNEAQ (reference sequence).

This clone was counted once. The chain employs TRBV6-1 and TRBJ2-5, with a tentative D call TRBD2 (5 bases). Deletions cut 6 bases from V and 1 base from J, with 12 bases between. CDR1 and CDR2 (germline): MNHNS, SASEGT. This CDR3 contains 14 residues. CDR3 in amino acids: CASSRSGIQETQYF. The CDR3 region has the DNA TGTGCCAGCAGCAGAAGCGGTATCCAAGAGACCCAGTACTTC.

The genes are TRBV30 and TRBJ1-2, with TRBD1 matching 12 bases. CDR3 length: 12 amino acids. Germline-derived CDR1 and CDR2 are GTSNPN and SVGIG (reference sequence). The J segment lost 7 bases and the V segment lost 8 bases, leaving 5 bases of the junction unmatched. CDR3 nucleotide sequence: TGTGCCGGCCGGGACAGGGGGCTTGGCTACACCTTC. Its protein is CAGRDRGLGYTF.

The chain employs TRBV6-5 and TRBJ2-5; D is perhaps TRBD2 (6 bases). V lost 8 bases and J lost 5, with 18 bases in between. The CDR3 length is 14 residues. From germline, CDR1 is MNHEY and CDR2 SVGAGI. This CDR3 is CASGPTSPLETQYF. The DNA for the CDR3 is TGTGCCAGCGGCCCTACTAGCCCCCTCGAGACCCAGTACTTC.

The rearrangement uses TRBV6-1 and TRBJ2-1, with a possible D match to TRBD2 (5 bases). V was trimmed by 0 bases and J by 7 bases, leaving 16 bases between them. The CDR3 runs to 16 residues. Germline V gene lookup returns CDR1 MNHNS and CDR2 SASEGT. CDR3 DNA: TGTGCCAGCAGTGAAGCCCGACTCGGGGTGAGGAATGAGCAGTTCTTC. Residues: CASSEARLGVRNEQFF.

On this clone itself: At one end the junction does not follow the germline gene, possibly because of a read error. The chain couples TRBV7-7 to TRBJ2-3; D gene uncertain. This CDR3 spans 13 amino acids. CDR1 and CDR2 from the germline V gene are SSHAT and FNYEAQ (reference sequence). CDR3 sequence (DNA): TGTGCTAGCAGCCCCTCCTTCGGAGATACGCAGTATTTT. Translated: CASSPSFGDTQYF.

V is TRBV11-3 and J is TRBJ2-5; 10 bases are shared with TRBD1. CDR3 length: 15 amino acids. The germline CDR1 and CDR2 sequences are SGHNT and YENEEA. V was clipped by 2 bases and J by 3 bases; unmatched bases: 3. The CDR3 here is CASSLYGTGEETQYF. The CDR3 DNA sequence: TGTGCCAGCAGCTTATACGGGACAGGGGAAGAGACCCAGTACTTC.

This clone was seen a handful of times. CDR3 amino acids: CASSQGLKHAGELFF. CDR3 coding DNA: TGCGCCAGCAGCCAAGGACTAAAGCACGCCGGGGAGCTGTTTTTT. J is TRBJ2-2 and V is TRBV4-3; weak D call: TRBD2 (5 bases). The germline CDR1 and CDR2 sequences are LGHNA and YSLEER. The CDR3 loop spans 15 amino acids. The V gene lost 1 base and the J gene lost 6 bases, with 12 bases spanning the gap.

J is TRBJ1-1 and V is TRBV5-8, with D unresolved. V was clipped by 4 bases and J by 1 base, with 5 bases between them. This CDR3 is 12 amino acids long. Germline lookup yields CDR1 SGHTS and CDR2 YDEGEE. Here the CDR3 reads CASSHPNTEAFF. CDR3 DNA: TGTGCCAGCAGCCATCCGAACACTGAAGCTTTCTTT.